The next 3 T cell receptor beta chains were all read from a single sample in a study of CD8 T cells in Susac syndrome. Random hexamers served to reverse transcribe roughly 0.5 to 1 ug RNA. TCRdb reprocessed the immunoSEQ multiplex PCR reads via MiXCR and lists one record per CDR3 protein. Altogether roughly 50,000 distinct CDR3 sequences are present, roughly 93% being singletons, with the ten largest covering 0.5% to 0.6%. Sequenced: CD8+ T cells from PBMCs. All receptors derive from a human donor in good health.

V and J are TRBV18 and TRBJ1-6, with D perhaps TRBD1 (6 bases). Germline CDR1 and CDR2: KGHSH and LQKENI. Trimming took 4 bases from V and 6 from J, leaving 16 bases between them. CDR3 length: 16 residues. CDR3 residues: CASSLYRQEGNSPLHF. Written as DNA, the CDR3 is TGTGCCAGCTCACTCTACCGACAGGAGGGTAATTCACCCCTCCACTTT.

V is TRBV7-2 and J is TRBJ2-3, with D maybe TRBD1 (5 bases). The CDR3 has 13 amino acids. Looked up from germline, CDR1 is SGHTA and CDR2 is FQGNSA. V was pared by 3 bases and J by 2 bases, with 6 bases between. CDR3 nucleotides: TGTGCCAGCAGCTTTGGGGCCACAGATACGCAGTATTTT. Encoded protein: CASSFGATDTQYF. The complete variable domain, with remaining parts taken from reference TRBV7-2 and TRBJ2-3, reads GAGVSQSPSNKVTEKGKDVELRCDPISGHTALYWYRQSLGQGLEFLIYFQGNSAPDKSGLPSDRFSAERTGGSVSTLTIQRTQQEDSAVYLCASSFGATDTQYFGPGTRLTVL.

V and J are TRBV3-1 and TRBJ2-1, with 8 bases fitting TRBD2. Germline CDR1 reads LGHDT; CDR2 reads YNNKEL (reference sequence). V lost 1 base to trimming and J lost 7 bases; unmatched junction nucleotides: 6. This CDR3 is built from 15 residues. Here the CDR3 reads CASSQAASGHNEQFF. The CDR3 DNA sequence: TGTGCCAGCAGCCAAGCGGCTAGCGGGCATAATGAGCAGTTCTTC.